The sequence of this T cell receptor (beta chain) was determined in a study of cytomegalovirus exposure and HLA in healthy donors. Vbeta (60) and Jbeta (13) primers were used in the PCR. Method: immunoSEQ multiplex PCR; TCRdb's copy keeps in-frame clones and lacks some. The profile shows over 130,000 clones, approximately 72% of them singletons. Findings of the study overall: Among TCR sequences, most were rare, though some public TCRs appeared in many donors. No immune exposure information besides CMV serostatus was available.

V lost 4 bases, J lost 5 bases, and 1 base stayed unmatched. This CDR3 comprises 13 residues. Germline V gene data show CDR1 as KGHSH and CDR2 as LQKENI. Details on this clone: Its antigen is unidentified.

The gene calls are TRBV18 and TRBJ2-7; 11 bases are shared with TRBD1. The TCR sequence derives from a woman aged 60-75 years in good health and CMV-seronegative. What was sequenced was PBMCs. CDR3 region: CASSRDRGDEQYF. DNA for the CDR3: TGTGCCAGCTCACGGGACAGGGGGGACGAGCAGTACTTC. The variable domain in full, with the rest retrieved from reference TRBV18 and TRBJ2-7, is NAGVMQNPRHLVRRRGQEARLRCSPMKGHSHVYWYRQLPEEGLKFMVYLQKENIIDESGMPKERFSAEFPKEGPSILRIQQVVRGDSAAYFCASSRDRGDEQYFGPGTRLTVT.